Included here is one TCR beta chain sequence, with context. Its matching antigen is unknown. The source of the sample is a study of CD8+CD57+ T cells in acquired aplastic anemia. Genomic DNA provided the template from which TCR beta VDJ and CDR3 profiles were obtained. TCRdb reprocessed the reads with MiXCR, giving one entry per CDR3 protein. The sample lists 100,000 to 150,000 distinct CDR3 sequences, less than 45% seen once, with 7.5% to 9.5% in the top ten. Findings of the study overall: Both patients and controls carried the same twenty-nine CD8+ CDR3 sequences.

The CDR3 sequence is 13 residues long. Looked up from germline, CDR1 is LNHNV and CDR2 is YYDKDF (reference sequence). V lost 0 bases to trimming and J lost 4 bases, with 4 bases between them. Material for sequencing was sorted CD4+, CD8+, or CD8+CD57+ T cells (not recorded which) from PBMCs. This sequence originates from a human donor in good health, serving as a control. The chain uses TRBV15 and TRBJ2-1; the D is unclear. In DNA, the CDR3 is TGTGCCACCAGCAGAGAGGCGTACAATGAGCAGTTCTTC. This sequence encodes CATSREAYNEQFF. The whole variable domain, remainder taken from reference TRBV15 and TRBJ2-1, is DAMVIQNPRYQVTQFGKPVTLSCSQTLNHNVMYWYQQKSSQAPKLLFHYYDKDFNNEADTPDNFQSRRPNTSFCFLDIRSPGLGDTAMYLCATSREAYNEQFFGPGTRLTVL.